This TCR beta chain was captured in a study of shared T cell receptors in the human thymus. TCRdb keeps only in-frame clones here, not all; method: immunoSEQ multiplex PCR. Altogether 700,000 or so clones are present, 70% to 90% being singletons, with the ten largest covering over 0.008%. The CDR3 spans 15 residues. Germline trimming cut 3 bases from V and 2 bases from J; bases unmatched to any gene: 5. Germline V CDR1 and CDR2: MGHRA, YSYEKL. Another study also made use of these data, one on human thymus T cells. As reported in that work: Thymic material originated from resections removed in the course of corrective heart surgery. A high degree of thymic repertoire overlap among unrelated individuals was reported in related research.

The V call is TRBV4-1, the J call TRBJ1-2; TRBD1 aligns across 8 bases. The specimen was thymocytes. The source of this sequence is a girl less than two years old with a congenital heart defect. The CDR3: CASSHDRGLNYGYTF. CDR3 DNA: TGCGCCAGCAGCCACGACAGGGGACTGAACTATGGCTACACCTTC.